Listed below are T cell receptor beta chains from one sample, sequenced in a study of control samples from healthy donors and cancer patients. Profiled with immunoSEQ multiplex PCR; TCRdb holds only in-frame clones, not every one. The repertoire holds more than 95,000 clones, with roughly 89% as singletons. Sequencing input: PBMCs. The origin of the receptors is a man aged 55 to 70 with lung cancer. Both conserved end residues are part of each CDR3. A D gene is named only where the DNA matches it firmly. A clone size is listed for some rows: how often the clone was seen (once, few, many), or a class if it is expanded.

TRBJ2-3 TRBV18 . . 15 CASSPPRGSTDTQYF TGTGCCAGCTCACCACCTCGGGGTTCCACAGATACGCAGTATTTT
TRBJ2-3 TRBV6-6 . . 18 CASSLREGGPGFSDTQYF TGTGCCAGCAGTCTTCGTGAGGGGGGGCCGGGGTTTTCGGATACGCAGTATTTT
TRBJ1-3 TRBV6-1 . . 15 CASSDIKRGGNTIYF TGTGCCAGCAGTGATATAAAACGGGGTGGAAACACCATATATTTT
TRBJ1-4 TRBV5-1 TRBD1 . 17 CASSLHPGGQKLEKLFF TGCGCCAGCAGCTTACACCCGGGGGGACAGAAACTTGAAAAACTGTTTTTT
TRBJ2-3 TRBV7-2 . . 13 CASSRDLTDTQYF TGTGCCAGCAGCCGGGACCTCACAGATACGCAGTATTTT
TRBJ1-1 TRBV13 . once 16 CASSLPAALMNTEAFF TGTGCCAGCAGCTTACCCGCAGCATTAATGAACACTGAAGCTTTCTTT
TRBJ1-3 TRBV6-5 . . 13 CASSAESGNTIYF TGTGCCAGCAGCGCCGAAAGTGGAAACACCATATATTTT
TRBJ1-6 TRBV5-6 . . 16 CASIPRGSSYNSPLHF TGTGCCAGCATCCCCCGTGGTAGCTCCTATAATTCACCCCTCCACTTT
TRBJ1-1 TRBV15 . . 12 CATSYMNTEAFF TGTGCCACCAGCTATATGAACACTGAAGCTTTCTTT
TRBJ1-1 TRBV10-2 . . 13 CASSEPWRTEAFF TGCGCCAGCAGTGAGCCTTGGCGGACTGAAGCTTTCTTT
TRBJ2-3 TRBV5-1 . . 15 CASSLMSTDTDTQYF TGCGCCAGCAGCTTGATGTCTACAGACACAGATACGCAGTATTTT
TRBJ1-3 TRBV18 . . 15 CASSPQGVSGNTIYF TGTGCCAGCTCACCACAAGGGGTGTCTGGAAACACCATATATTTT
TRBJ1-1 TRBV19 . . 14 CASSDRLQNTEAFF TGTGCCAGCAGCGACAGGCTGCAGAACACTGAAGCTTTCTTT
TRBJ1-5 TRBV19 TRBD1 . 14 CASSIRTGNQPQHF TGTGCCAGTAGTATAAGGACAGGTAATCAGCCCCAGCATTTT
TRBJ1-2 TRBV5-4 TRBD1 . 14 CASSSATGYYGYTF TGTGCCAGCAGCTCAGCGACAGGGTACTATGGCTACACCTTC
TRBJ2-5 TRBV29-1 . . 18 CSVEGKGTGTEYQETQYF TGCAGCGTTGAAGGTAAAGGTACGGGAACAGAGTACCAAGAGACCCAGTACTTC
TRBJ2-6 TRBV5-1 . . 17 CASSFVLGASGANVLTF TGCGCCAGCAGTTTCGTTTTGGGGGCATCTGGGGCCAACGTCCTGACTTTC
TRBJ2-6 TRBV7-6 . . 18 CASSLAGIRASGANVLTF TGTGCCAGCAGCTTAGCAGGAATCAGGGCCTCTGGGGCCAACGTCCTGACTTTC
TRBJ1-2 TRBV6-4 . . 13 CASSDSGGYGYTF TGTGCCAGCAGTGACTCAGGGGGCTATGGCTACACCTTC
TRBJ1-1 TRBV7-4 TRBD1 . 16 CASSSINRGSGTEAFF TGTGCCAGCAGCTCGATTAACAGGGGTTCAGGCACTGAAGCTTTCTTT
TRBJ2-2 TRBV24-1 . . 13 CATSDVGTGELFF TGTGCCACCAGTGATGTGGGGACCGGGGAGCTGTTTTTT
TRBJ2-7 TRBV7-8 TRBD2 . 14 CASSWGAGGYEQYF TGTGCCAGCAGCTGGGGTGCGGGGGGCTACGAGCAGTACTTC
TRBJ2-5 TRBV27 . . 15 CASSLERGRRETQYF TGTGCCAGCAGTTTAGAGAGGGGGAGGCGGGAGACCCAGTACTTC
TRBJ2-2 TRBV9 TRBD1 . 15 CASSVTGVSTGELFF TGTGCCAGCAGCGTGACAGGGGTATCGACCGGGGAGCTGTTTTTT
TRBJ2-7 TRBV4-1 TRBD2 . 16 CASRLEVAGPSYEQYF TGCGCCAGCAGACTCGAGGTAGCGGGGCCTTCCTACGAGCAGTACTTC
TRBJ2-3 TRBV11-3 . . 17 CASSSPFNKISTDTQYF TGTGCCAGCAGCTCCCCCTTCAACAAGATTAGCACAGATACGCAGTATTTT
TRBJ2-1 TRBV19 . . 17 CASSIDAGRQGNNEQFF TGTGCCAGTAGTATAGACGCAGGCCGGCAAGGTAACAATGAGCAGTTCTTC
TRBJ1-3 TRBV18 . . 13 CASSSGAGNTIYF TGTGCCAGCTCGTCAGGGGCTGGAAACACCATATATTTT
TRBJ2-3 TRBV5-4 . few 15 CASSLASTLSPTQYF TGTGCCAGCAGCTTGGCAAGTACATTAAGTCCAACGCAGTATTTT
TRBJ1-2 TRBV15 TRBD1 . 19 CATSRDLARTGDSNYGYTF TGTGCCACCAGCAGAGATTTAGCGAGGACAGGGGACTCTAACTATGGCTACACCTTC
TRBJ2-5 TRBV9 TRBD1 . 15 CASSTFTGGQETQYF TGTGCCAGCAGCACTTTCACAGGGGGCCAAGAGACCCAGTACTTC
TRBJ2-7 TRBV5-1 . . 11 CASSLVGEQYF TGCGCCAGCAGCTTGGTAGGGGAGCAGTACTTC
TRBJ1-2 TRBV24-1 . once 17 CATSDFRQSFQSYGYTF TGTGCCACCAGTGATTTCAGACAGAGTTTCCAAAGCTATGGCTACACCTTC
TRBJ1-6 TRBV5-1 . once 14 CASGVESYNSPLHF TGCGCCAGCGGGGTCGAATCCTATAATTCACCCCTCCACTTT
TRBJ1-2 TRBV18 . once 13 CASSPNSNYGYTF TGTGCCAGCTCACCAAACAGTAACTATGGCTACACCTTC
TRBJ1-5 TRBV15 TRBD1 . 15 CATETDRAGNQPQHF TGTGCCACCGAGACCGACAGGGCTGGCAATCAGCCCCAGCATTTT
TRBJ2-6 TRBV6-5 . . 14 CASLGGLGANVLTF TGTGCCAGCCTGGGGGGGCTAGGGGCCAACGTCCTGACTTTC
TRBJ2-1 TRBV18 . . 13 CASSIAVYNEQFF TGTGCCAGCTCGATAGCGGTATACAATGAGCAGTTCTTC
TRBJ2-7 TRBV11-2 . . 15 CASSLNSRDLYEQYF TGTGCCAGCAGCTTGAATTCACGTGATCTGTACGAGCAGTACTTC
TRBJ1-5 TRBV6-6 . . 12 CASSLESQPQHF TGTGCCAGCAGTCTCGAATCCCAGCCCCAGCATTTT
TRBJ1-4 TRBV5-1 . . 16 CATSPGSLSTNEKLFF TGCGCCACCTCTCCCGGCAGTCTATCAACTAATGAAAAACTGTTTTTT
TRBJ1-1 TRBV6-5 . . 15 CASSSGGAGNTEAFF TGTGCCAGCAGTTCTGGGGGAGCCGGGAACACTGAAGCTTTCTTT
TRBJ1-5 TRBV24-1 . . 14 CATSERDSNQPQHF TGTGCCACCAGTGAAAGGGACAGCAATCAGCCCCAGCATTTT
TRBJ2-2 TRBV30 TRBD2 . 17 CAWSVLAGGANTGELFF TGTGCCTGGAGTGTACTAGCGGGGGGGGCGAACACCGGGGAGCTGTTTTTT
TRBJ2-5 TRBV5-1 . . 15 CASSSQPGGRETQYF TGCGCCAGCAGCTCACAGCCCGGAGGAAGAGAGACCCAGTACTTC
TRBJ1-1 TRBV10-3 . . 13 CAISVQGNTEAFF TGTGCCATCAGTGTACAGGGGAACACTGAAGCTTTCTTT
TRBJ1-1 TRBV6-5 . . 11 CASRIQGEAFF TGTGCCAGCAGGATACAGGGTGAAGCTTTCTTT
TRBJ1-2 TRBV7-9 . . 14 CASSPGQGTYGYTF TGTGCCAGCAGCCCGGGGCAGGGGACCTATGGCTACACCTTC
TRBJ2-4 TRBV3-1/TRBV3-2 TRBD2 . 20 CASSQEQVTSGRLAKNIQYF TGTGCCAGCAGCCAAGAACAAGTGACTAGCGGCCGATTAGCCAAAAACATTCAGTACTTC
TRBJ2-2 TRBV18 . . 16 CASSPDSHMNTGELFF TGTGCCAGCTCACCCGACAGTCATATGAACACCGGGGAGCTGTTTTTT
TRBJ2-1 TRBV7-2 . . 14 CASSLATSYNEQFF TGTGCCAGCAGCTTAGCGACCTCCTACAATGAGCAGTTCTTC
TRBJ2-7 TRBV7-8 . . 13 CASSLARADEQYF TGTGCCAGCAGCTTAGCCCGAGCGGACGAGCAGTACTTC